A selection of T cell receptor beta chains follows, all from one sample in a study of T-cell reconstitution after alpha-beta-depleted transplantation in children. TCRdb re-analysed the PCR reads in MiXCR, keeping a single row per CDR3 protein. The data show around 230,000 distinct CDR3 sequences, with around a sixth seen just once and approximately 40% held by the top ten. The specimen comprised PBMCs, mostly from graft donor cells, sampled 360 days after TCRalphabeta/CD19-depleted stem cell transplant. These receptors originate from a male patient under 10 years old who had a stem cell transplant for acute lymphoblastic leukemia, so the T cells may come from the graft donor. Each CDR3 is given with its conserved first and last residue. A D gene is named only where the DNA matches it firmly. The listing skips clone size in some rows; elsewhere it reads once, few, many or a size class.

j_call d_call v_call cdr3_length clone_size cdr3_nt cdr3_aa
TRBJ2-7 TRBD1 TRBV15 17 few TGTGCCACCAGCAGAATAAGGACAGGGGCGATGTCCTACGAGCAGTACTTC CATSRIRTGAMSYEQYF
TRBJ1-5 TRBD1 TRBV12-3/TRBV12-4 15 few TGTGCCAGCAGTTTGTCCAGGGGGCTCTCTCAGCCCCAGCATTTT CASSLSRGLSQPQHF
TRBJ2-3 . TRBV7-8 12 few TGTGCCAGCAGCGAGTTTTCGGATACGCAGTATTTT CASSEFSDTQYF
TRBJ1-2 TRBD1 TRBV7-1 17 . TGTGCCAGCAGCTCCAGGAGCCGGGACAGGGGGTACTATGGCTACACCTTC CASSSRSRDRGYYGYTF
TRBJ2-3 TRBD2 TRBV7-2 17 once TGTGCCAGCAGCTTAGCGCCGGGACTAGCGGACACAGATACGCAGTATTTT CASSLAPGLADTDTQYF
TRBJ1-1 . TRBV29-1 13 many TGCAGCGTTGAAGATTTGGGGGCCACTGAAGCTTTCTTT CSVEDLGATEAFF
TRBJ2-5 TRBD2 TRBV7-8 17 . TGTGCCAGCAGCTTAGATCGACTAGCGGGGTCCTTTGAGACCCAGTACTTC CASSLDRLAGSFETQYF
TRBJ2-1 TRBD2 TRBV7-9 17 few TGTGCCAGCAGCAAAGGGGGTTTAGCGGGGGAGCACGTTGAGCAGTTCTTC CASSKGGLAGEHVEQFF
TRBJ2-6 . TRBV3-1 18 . TGTGCCAGCAGCCCATCACCAGGGAGCCTCTCTGGGGCCAACGTCCTGACTTTC CASSPSPGSLSGANVLTF
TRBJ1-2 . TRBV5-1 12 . TGCGCCAGCAGCCCCATTGATGGTGGCTACACCTTC CASSPIDGGYTF
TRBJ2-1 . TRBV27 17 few TGTGCCAGCAGTTTCCGCCCACTGTCTAGCTCCTACAATGAGCAGTTCTTC CASSFRPLSSSYNEQFF
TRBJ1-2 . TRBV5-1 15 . TGCGCCAGCAGCCAGCTACAGGGACTTTTCGATACCTACACCTTC CASSQLQGLFDTYTF
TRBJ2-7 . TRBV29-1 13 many TGCAGCGCCCGTGGAGGTAGAATCTCCGAGCAGTACTTC CSARGGRISEQYF
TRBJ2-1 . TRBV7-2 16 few TGTGCCAGCAGCTTGGGCCTTAGCTCTCCCTACAATGAGCAGTTCTTC CASSLGLSSPYNEQFF
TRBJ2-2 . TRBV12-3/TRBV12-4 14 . TGTGCCAGCAGTCTCCGGGCTTCCACCGGGGAGCTGTTTTTT CASSLRASTGELFF
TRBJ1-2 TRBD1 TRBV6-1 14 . TGTGCCAGCAGTCCTTCGACAGGGCACTATGGCTACACCTTC CASSPSTGHYGYTF
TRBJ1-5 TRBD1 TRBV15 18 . TGTGCCACCAGCAGGTTGGACAGGCGGTCCTATAGCAATCAGCCCCAGCATTTT CATSRLDRRSYSNQPQHF
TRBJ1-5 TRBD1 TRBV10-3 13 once TGTGCCACCGGGACAGGTGGCGGTCAGCCCCAGCATTTT CATGTGGGQPQHF
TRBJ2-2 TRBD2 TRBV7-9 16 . TGTGCCAGCAGCCCAGGGACTAGCGAAAGCACCGGGGAGCTGTTTTTT CASSPGTSESTGELFF
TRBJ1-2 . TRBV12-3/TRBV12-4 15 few TGTGCCAGCAGCTCCAGGGACCCAGCTAACTATGGCTACACCTTC CASSSRDPANYGYTF
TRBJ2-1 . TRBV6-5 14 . TGTGCCAGCAGTTACTCGAGAACATCCAATGAGCAGTTCTTC CASSYSRTSNEQFF
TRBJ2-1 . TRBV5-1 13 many TGCGCCAGCAGCTTTAATTCCTACAATGAGCAGTTCTTC CASSFNSYNEQFF
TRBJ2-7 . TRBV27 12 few TGTGCCACCAGAGCGGCCTCCTACGAGCAGTACTTC CATRAASYEQYF
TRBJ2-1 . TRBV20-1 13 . TGCAGTGTAGGGGGGGGGAACGCACATGAGCAGTTCTTC CSVGGGNAHEQFF
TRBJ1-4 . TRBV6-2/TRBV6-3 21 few TGTGCCAGCAGTTACTCCATGGTTCGTGGGACACCCCGAGCAACTAATGAAAAACTGTTTTTT CASSYSMVRGTPRATNEKLFF
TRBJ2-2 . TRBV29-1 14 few TGCAGCGTTGTCAAAGGTGTGAGGACCGGGGAGCTGTTTTTT CSVVKGVRTGELFF
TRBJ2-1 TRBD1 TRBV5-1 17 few TGCGCCAGCAGCCGGGACAGACCGGCCCTCTCCTACAATGAGCAGTTCTTC CASSRDRPALSYNEQFF
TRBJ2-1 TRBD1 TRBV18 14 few TGTGCCAGCTCACCGGGGACAGGGAGGAATGAGCAGTTCTTC CASSPGTGRNEQFF
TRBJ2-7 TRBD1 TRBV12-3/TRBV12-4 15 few TGTGCCAGCAGTTTGGGGGGACAGGGTGGTGGCGAGCAGTACTTC CASSLGGQGGGEQYF
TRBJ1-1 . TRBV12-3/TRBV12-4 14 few TGTGCCAGCAGTTTAGAACAGGATTACACTGAAGCTTTCTTT CASSLEQDYTEAFF
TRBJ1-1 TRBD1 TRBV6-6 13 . TGTGCCAGCAGGACAGGGGCTCAATCTGAAGCTTTCTTT CASRTGAQSEAFF
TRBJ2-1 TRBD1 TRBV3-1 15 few TGTGCCAGCAGCCAGGGACAGGATGATTACAATGAGCAGTTCTTC CASSQGQDDYNEQFF
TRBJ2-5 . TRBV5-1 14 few TGCGCCAGCAGCTTGCTTTGGTTGGTTGAGACCCAGTACTTC CASSLLWLVETQYF
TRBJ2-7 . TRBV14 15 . TGTGCCAGCAGCCAACGGGGGACAGTGAGCTACGAGCAGTACTTC CASSQRGTVSYEQYF
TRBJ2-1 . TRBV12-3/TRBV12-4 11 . TGTGCCAGCAGTTCTACAAATGAGCAGTTCTTC CASSSTNEQFF
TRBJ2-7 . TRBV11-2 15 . TGTGCCAGCAGCTTAGATCAGGGATTAAGCTACGAGCAGTACTTC CASSLDQGLSYEQYF
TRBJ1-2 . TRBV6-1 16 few TGTGCCAGCAGGAACAACATTTTTGGACAGCTGTATGGCTACACCTTC CASRNNIFGQLYGYTF
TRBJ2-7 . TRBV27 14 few TGTGCCAGCAGTTTAAAGGGGTCCCTCTACGAGCAGTACTTC CASSLKGSLYEQYF
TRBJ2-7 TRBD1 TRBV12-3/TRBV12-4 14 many TGTGCCAGCAGTTTGGGGACAGGGCCCTACGAGCAGTACTTC CASSLGTGPYEQYF
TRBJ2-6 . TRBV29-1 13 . TGCAGCGTTGCGCCTGGTGGGGCCAACGTCCTGACTTTC CSVAPGGANVLTF
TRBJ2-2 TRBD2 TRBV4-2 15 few TGTGCCAGCAGCCAAGCCGGGGGGGGGACCGGGGAGCTGTTTTTT CASSQAGGGTGELFF
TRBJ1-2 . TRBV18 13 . TGTGCCAGCTCACCGCGGACAGACTATGGCTACACCTTC CASSPRTDYGYTF
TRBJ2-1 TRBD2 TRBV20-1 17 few TGCAGTGCTAGCAGAGGGGGACTAGCGGGGGAGTACAATGAGCAGTTCTTC CSASRGGLAGEYNEQFF
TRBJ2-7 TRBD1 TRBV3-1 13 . TGTGCCAGCAGCCAATGGACAGGGGACGAGCAGTACTTC CASSQWTGDEQYF
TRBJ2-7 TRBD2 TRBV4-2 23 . TGTGCCAGCAGCCACCCGGGGCAGGGGAGGGGGACTAGCGGGAGAAAATGGACCTACGAGCAGTACTTC CASSHPGQGRGTSGRKWTYEQYF
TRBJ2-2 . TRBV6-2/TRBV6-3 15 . TGTGCCAGCAGTCCCCCGGGCTCTTGGCCCGGGGAGCTGTTTTTT CASSPPGSWPGELFF
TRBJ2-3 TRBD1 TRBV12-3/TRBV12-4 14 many TGTGCCAGCAGTTTGGACAGGGTCTCAGATACGCAGTATTTT CASSLDRVSDTQYF
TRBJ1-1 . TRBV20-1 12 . TGCAGTGCTAGGGATAGGGAGCTACGAGCTTTCTTT CSARDRELRAFF
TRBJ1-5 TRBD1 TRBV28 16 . TGTGCCAGCAGTCCCCGGGACAGGTTCCGGAATCAGCCCCAGCATTTT CASSPRDRFRNQPQHF
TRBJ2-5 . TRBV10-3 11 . TGTGCCATGGGTGATCAAGAGACCCAGTACTTC CAMGDQETQYF
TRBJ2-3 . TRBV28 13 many TGTGCCAGCAGTTTATTCAGCGCAGATACGCAGTATTTT CASSLFSADTQYF
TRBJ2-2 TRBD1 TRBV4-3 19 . TGCGCCAGCAGCCAAGATATAGCATCCGGGACAGGGTCCACCGGGGAGCTGTTTTTT CASSQDIASGTGSTGELFF
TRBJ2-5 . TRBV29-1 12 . TGCAGCGTTGATTTGGGGGGAGAGACCCAGTACTTC CSVDLGGETQYF
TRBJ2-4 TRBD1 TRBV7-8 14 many TGTGCCAGCAGCTCGGGACAGGGGAAAAACATTCAGTACTTC CASSSGQGKNIQYF
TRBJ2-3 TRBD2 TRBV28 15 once TGTGCCAGCAGCCCTAGACTAGCGGGCGCAGATACGCAGTATTTT CASSPRLAGADTQYF
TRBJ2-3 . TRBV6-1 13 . TGTGCCAGCAGTGCCGACCACACAGATACGCAGTATTTT CASSADHTDTQYF
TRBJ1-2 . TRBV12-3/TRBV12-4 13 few TGTGCCAGCAGTACAGACGGCTACTATGGCTACACCTTC CASSTDGYYGYTF